This T cell receptor beta chain is from a study of regulatory T cells in long-lasting Graves disease. Whole-study results and caveats: Whereas new patients shared roughly 910 public clonotypes, persistent patients shared more, at a few thousand. It was possible that the small sample size reduced accuracy.

Assembly of TCR beta libraries relied on iRepertoire HTBI primers together with Arm-PCR of CDR3 regions. TCRdb itself ran the multiplex PCR reads through MiXCR, one entry per CDR3 protein. The sample yields around 250,000 distinct CDR3 sequences, around 20% seen once. Noted time point: newly diagnosed GD, antithyroid drugs for less than 3 months. Construction of the TCR library relied on RNA isolated from PBMCs. Patients of an endocrinology department in Xi'an, China, were included. This clonotype was detected ten times or more. Its antigen is as yet unknown. The sample was peripheral blood mononuclear cells (PBMCs), taken at new diagnosis, from a patient treated with antithyroid drugs. The sequence derives from a female donor with Graves disease.

This CDR3 reads CASSQDLRTDYQPQHF. The CDR3 nucleotides read TGCGCCAGCAGCCAAGATCTACGGACCGACTATCAGCCCCAGCATTTT. This chain uses TRBV4-3 with TRBJ1-5; no clear D. The length of the CDR3 is 16 residues. Per the germline V gene, CDR1 is LGHNA and CDR2 is YSLEER. The V end lost 0 bases, the J end lost 5 bases, and 14 bases lay between the germline ends.